This T cell receptor (beta chain) is drawn from a study of blood T cells in healthy people across ages. Germline V gene sequence: CDR1 MDHEN, CDR2 SYDVKM. V lost 8 bases and J lost 4, with 21 bases in between. This CDR3 contains 16 residues. A J-beta primer mix and a sample-barcoded 5' primer were used in a second PCR of roughly 6 to 11 cycles. One entry per CDR3 protein results from TCRdb running MiXCR on the 5' RACE reads. Of fewer than 1,000,000 distinct CDR3 sequences listed, around two fifths are singletons. Study-level points and caveats: Observed TCR beta diversity per million T cells went down as age went up. This fall followed a roughly linear course with age. Long-lived donors exceeded aged donors in naive CD4+ cells and diversity. Estimates drawn from one million T cells were deemed to understate diversity.

Note on this clonotype: Its antigen is undetermined.

The sample comprised blood. The chain uses TRBV28 and TRBJ1-3; D gene unclear. This receptor was identified in a man aged 60-69 years in good health. The CDR3 nucleotides are TGTGCCAGCCGCACTCACCCGCACTCTAGGGGAAACACCATATATTTT. Translating it yields CASRTHPHSRGNTIYF.